This T cell receptor beta chain was identified in a study of blood T cell repertoires in COVID-19. About the study: Specimens from acute and convalescent COVID-19 originated in the United States, Italy and Spain. T cells, B-cell-depleted T cells, or PBMCs supplied cDNA or gDNA.

In the source study's methods: Estimation of nucleated cell counts relied on the amplification of reference gene primers. Assay: immunoSEQ multiplex PCR; the TCRdb copy retains only in-frame clones and omits some. The DNA gave D and trimming, while V, J and clone size come from that table. The sample gives around 80,000 clones, under 90% of which show up once; less than 15% is in the top ten. V was pared by 3 bases and J by 5 bases, with 10 bases between. Per the germline V gene, CDR1 is MGHRA and CDR2 is YSYEKL. This CDR3 contains 13 residues. V and J are TRBV4-1 and TRBJ2-5, with D hard to call. Material: peripheral blood. This clonotype was sampled from a human donor in a cohort sampled during active COVID-19. The CDR3 is CASSQFGSETQYF. CDR3 bases: TGCGCCAGCAGCCAGTTCGGGTCGGAGACCCAGTACTTC.